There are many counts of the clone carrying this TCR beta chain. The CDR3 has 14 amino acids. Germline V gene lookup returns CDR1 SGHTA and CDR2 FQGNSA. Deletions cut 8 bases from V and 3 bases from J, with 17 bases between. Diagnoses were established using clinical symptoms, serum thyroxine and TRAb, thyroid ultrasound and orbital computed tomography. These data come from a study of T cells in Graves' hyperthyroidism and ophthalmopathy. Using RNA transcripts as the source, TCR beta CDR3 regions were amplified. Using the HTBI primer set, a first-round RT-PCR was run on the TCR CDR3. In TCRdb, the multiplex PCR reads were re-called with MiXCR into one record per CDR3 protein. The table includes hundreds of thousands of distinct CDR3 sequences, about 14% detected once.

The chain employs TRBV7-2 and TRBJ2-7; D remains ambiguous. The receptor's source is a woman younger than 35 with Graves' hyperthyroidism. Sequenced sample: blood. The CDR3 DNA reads TGTGCCAGCCGTACCTCCCGGGTCAGCTACGAGCAGTACTTC. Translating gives CASRTSRVSYEQYF.